This TCR beta chain was recorded in a study of shared clonotypes between healthy human individuals. Study as a whole: Each donor's CD8 memory used one plate, CD8 naive two, each CD4 subset three.

Concerning this clone itself: Its antigen remains unknown.

Clones were read by immunoSEQ multiplex PCR, and TCRdb kept only the in-frame ones, dropping some. The sample has 2 million to 2.5 million clones, 90% to 97% seen once. Points from the study as a whole: Clonotype sharing across donors was expected to vary with sequencing depth.

Germline CDR1 is LNHDA and CDR2 is SQIVND (reference sequence). The CDR3 is 11 residues long. V lost 4 bases and J lost 7, with 4 bases in between. This clonotype originated in a man between 18 and 35 years old in good health. The sample comprised naive CD4+ T cells sorted from blood. Described subset: CD45RA+ positively selected. The J gene is TRBJ2-2, the V gene TRBV19, with no clear D. CDR3 DNA: TGTGCCAGTAGTACCCGCGGGGAGCTGTTTTTT. It yields the protein CASSTRGELFF.